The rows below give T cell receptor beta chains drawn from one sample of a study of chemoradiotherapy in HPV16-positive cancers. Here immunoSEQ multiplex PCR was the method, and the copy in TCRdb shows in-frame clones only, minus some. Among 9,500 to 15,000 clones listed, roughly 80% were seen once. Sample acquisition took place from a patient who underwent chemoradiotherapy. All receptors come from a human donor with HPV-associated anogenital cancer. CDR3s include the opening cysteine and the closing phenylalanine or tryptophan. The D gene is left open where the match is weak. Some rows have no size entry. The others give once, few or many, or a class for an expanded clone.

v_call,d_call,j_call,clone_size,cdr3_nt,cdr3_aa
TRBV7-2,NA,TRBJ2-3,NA,TGTGCCAGCAGCCGGGACTGGAATTCAGATACGCAGTATTTT,CASSRDWNSDTQYF
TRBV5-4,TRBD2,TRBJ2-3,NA,TGTGCCAGCAGCTTGGGGGGGGGTTCGCAGTATTTT,CASSLGGGSQYF
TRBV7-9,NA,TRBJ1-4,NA,TGTGCCAGCAGCTTAGCGGCTGCGGGAGCTAATGAAAAACTGTTTTTT,CASSLAAAGANEKLFF
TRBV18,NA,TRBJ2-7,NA,TGTGCCAGCTCACCACCACAGGGCTACGAGCAGTACTTC,CASSPPQGYEQYF
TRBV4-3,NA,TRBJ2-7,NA,TGCGCCAGCCTCGAAGTGCGAACGGGCCGCGGAAAGGAGCAGTACTTC,CASLEVRTGRGKEQYF
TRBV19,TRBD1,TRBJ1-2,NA,TGTGCCAGTACCCCCGCCCGGGACAGGGGGCTCGGCTATGGCTACACCTTC,CASTPARDRGLGYGYTF
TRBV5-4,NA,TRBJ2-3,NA,TGTGCCAGCAGCTTTAGCGGAGCAAGCACAGATACGCAGTATTTT,CASSFSGASTDTQYF
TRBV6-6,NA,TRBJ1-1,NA,TGTGCCAGCAGCTCTAGGGTTTTGACGCCGGACACTGAAGCTTTCTTT,CASSSRVLTPDTEAFF
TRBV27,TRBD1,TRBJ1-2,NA,TGTGCCAGCAGTTCAGGGGACAGGGGCGGTGGCTACACCTTC,CASSSGDRGGGYTF
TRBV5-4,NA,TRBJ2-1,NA,TGTGCCAGCAGCTTGGCCAGGACTAACTCCTACAATGAGCAGTTCTTC,CASSLARTNSYNEQFF
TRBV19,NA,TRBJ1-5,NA,TGTGCCAGTAGTCCCAGGGACTTTAGCAATCAGCCCCAGCATTTT,CASSPRDFSNQPQHF
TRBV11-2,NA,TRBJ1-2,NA,TGTGCCAGCAGCCCTAGTGCCAACTATGGCTACACCTTC,CASSPSANYGYTF
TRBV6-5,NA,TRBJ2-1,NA,TGTGCCAGCAGGACCCTAGATACCAATGAGCAGTTCTTC,CASRTLDTNEQFF
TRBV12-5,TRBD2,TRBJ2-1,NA,TGTGCTAGTGGTCCGGGGAGGGGTCGGAGCGGGAGCTCCTACAATGAGCAGTTCTTC,CASGPGRGRSGSSYNEQFF
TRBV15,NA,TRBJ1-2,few,TGTGCCACCAGCAGCACCCCGGGCAGGGGCACCTTC,CATSSTPGRGTF
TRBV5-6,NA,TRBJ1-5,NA,TGTGCCAGCAGCCCCCGCGGCAATCAGCCCCAGCATTTT,CASSPRGNQPQHF
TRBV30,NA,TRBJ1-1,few,TGTGCCTGGAGTGTAAAGGCTACAGGGAAGGCTGAAGCTTTCTTT,CAWSVKATGKAEAFF
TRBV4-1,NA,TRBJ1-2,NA,TGCGCCAGCAGCCCCTTAGGGAGAGGATCCGGCTACACCTTC,CASSPLGRGSGYTF
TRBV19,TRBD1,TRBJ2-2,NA,TGTGCCAGTAGTGCCCCCCCCGGACAGGGGGGGACCGGGGAGCTGTTTTTT,CASSAPPGQGGTGELFF
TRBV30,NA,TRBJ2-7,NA,TGTGCCTGGGGCAGTTACAGCGAGCAGTACTTC,CAWGSYSEQYF